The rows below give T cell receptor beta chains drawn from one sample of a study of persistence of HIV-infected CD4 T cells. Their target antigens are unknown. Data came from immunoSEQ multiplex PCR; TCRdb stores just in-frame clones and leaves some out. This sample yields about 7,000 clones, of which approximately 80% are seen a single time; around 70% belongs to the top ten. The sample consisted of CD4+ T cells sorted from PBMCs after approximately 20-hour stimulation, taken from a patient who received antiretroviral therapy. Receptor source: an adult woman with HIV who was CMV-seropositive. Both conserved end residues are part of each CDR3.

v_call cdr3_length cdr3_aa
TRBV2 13 CASSEDGNQPQHF
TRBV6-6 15 CASSDGQAGPETQYF
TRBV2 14 CATADRPQIYEQYF
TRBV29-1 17 CSVARLQGRYSNQPQHF
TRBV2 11 CASSASWELFF
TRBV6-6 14 CASSYSTGAAEQYF
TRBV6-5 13 CASMERSNYGYTF
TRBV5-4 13 CASSSNRDNEQFF
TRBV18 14 CASSPGQGAYEQYF
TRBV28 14 CASSLVTGGYGYTF
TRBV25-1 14 CASSEPTGLYGYTF
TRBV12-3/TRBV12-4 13 CASSPTGYDEQFF
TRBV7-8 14 CASSSTGGGVSRTF
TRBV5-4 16 CASSHGGGMSNQPQHF
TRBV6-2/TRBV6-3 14 CASTPLKGAAEAFF
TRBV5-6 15 CASSLEQGFLYEQYF
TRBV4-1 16 CASSQAPGQAYNEQFF
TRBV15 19 CATSRGRLAGGVSTDTQYF
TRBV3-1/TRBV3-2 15 CASSQGTGGGSGYTF
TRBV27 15 CASKGTGLFTETQYF
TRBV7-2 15 CASSFFGSANEKLFF
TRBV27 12 CATRGQGGVAFF